This T cell receptor beta chain was sequenced for a study of T-cell reconstitution after alpha-beta-depleted transplantation in children. The V end lost 5 bases, the J end lost 3 bases, and 11 bases lay between the germline ends. CDR3 length equals 13 residues. Germline CDR1 is SEHNR and CDR2 is FQNEAQ (reference sequence). The TCRbeta library was prepared with unique molecular identifiers. One entry per CDR3 protein, called by TCRdb with MiXCR from the PCR reads. The sample has approximately 980,000 distinct CDR3 sequences; around 30% are singletons. The V and J genes are TRBV7-9 and TRBJ2-7; tentatively, D is TRBD1 (6 bases). The source of this sequence is a boy younger than two who had a stem cell transplant for SCID, so the T cells may come from the graft donor. The sample was PBMCs, mostly from graft donor cells, taken 360 days after TCRalphabeta/CD19-depleted stem cell transplant. The CDR3 loop reads CASSVSQGYEQYF. CDR3 sequence (DNA): TGTGCCAGCAGCGTCTCACAGGGCTACGAGCAGTACTTC.